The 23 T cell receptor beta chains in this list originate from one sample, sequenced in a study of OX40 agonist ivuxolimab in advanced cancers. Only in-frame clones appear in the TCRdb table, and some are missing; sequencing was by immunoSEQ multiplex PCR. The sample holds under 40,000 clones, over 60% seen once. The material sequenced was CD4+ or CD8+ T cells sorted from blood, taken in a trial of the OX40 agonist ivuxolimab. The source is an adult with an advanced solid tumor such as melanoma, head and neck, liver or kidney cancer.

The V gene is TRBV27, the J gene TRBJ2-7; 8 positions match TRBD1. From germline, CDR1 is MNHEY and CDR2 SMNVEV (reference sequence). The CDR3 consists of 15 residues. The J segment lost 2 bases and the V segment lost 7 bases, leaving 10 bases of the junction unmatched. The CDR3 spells CASKPGTGGTYEQYF. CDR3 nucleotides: TGTGCCAGCAAGCCCGGGACAGGCGGTACCTACGAGCAGTACTTC.

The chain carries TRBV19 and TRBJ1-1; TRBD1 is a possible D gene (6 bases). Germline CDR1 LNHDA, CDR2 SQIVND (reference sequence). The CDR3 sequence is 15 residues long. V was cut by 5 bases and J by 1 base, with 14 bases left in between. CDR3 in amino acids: CASSPTGTRNTEAFF. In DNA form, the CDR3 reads TGTGCCAGTAGTCCTACCGGGACAAGGAACACTGAAGCTTTCTTT.

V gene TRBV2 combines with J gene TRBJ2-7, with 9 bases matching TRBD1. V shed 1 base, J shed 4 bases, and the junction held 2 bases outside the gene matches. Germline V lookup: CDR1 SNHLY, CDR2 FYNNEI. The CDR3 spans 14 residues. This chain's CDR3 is CASSEGTGAYEQYF. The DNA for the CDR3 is TGTGCCAGCAGTGAAGGGACAGGGGCTTACGAGCAGTACTTC.

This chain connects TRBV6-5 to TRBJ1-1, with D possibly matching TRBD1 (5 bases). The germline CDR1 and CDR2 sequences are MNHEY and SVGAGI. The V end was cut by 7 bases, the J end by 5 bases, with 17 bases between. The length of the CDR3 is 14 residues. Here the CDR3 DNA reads TGTGCCAGCAAGCGGGACGGGGGTAGGACTGAAGCTTTCTTT. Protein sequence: CASKRDGGRTEAFF.

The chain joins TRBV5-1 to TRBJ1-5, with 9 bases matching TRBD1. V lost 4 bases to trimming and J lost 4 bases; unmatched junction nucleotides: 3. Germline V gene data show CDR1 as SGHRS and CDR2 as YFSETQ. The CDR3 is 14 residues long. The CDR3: CASSPGTGNQPQHF. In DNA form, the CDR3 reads TGCGCCAGCAGCCCGGGGACAGGGAATCAGCCCCAGCATTTT.

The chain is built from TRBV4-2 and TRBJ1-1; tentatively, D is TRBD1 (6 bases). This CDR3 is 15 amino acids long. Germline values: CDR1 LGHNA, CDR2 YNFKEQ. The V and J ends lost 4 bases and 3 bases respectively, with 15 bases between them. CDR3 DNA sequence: TGTGCCAGCAGCCTCGAGGTAGGGGGAGACACTGAAGCTTTCTTT. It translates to CASSLEVGGDTEAFF.

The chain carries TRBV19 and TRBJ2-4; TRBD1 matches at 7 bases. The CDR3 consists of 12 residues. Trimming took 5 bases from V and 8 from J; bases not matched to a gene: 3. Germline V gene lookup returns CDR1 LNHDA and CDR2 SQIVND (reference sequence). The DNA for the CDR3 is TGTGCCAGTAGTGACAGGGTTGACATTCAGTACTTC. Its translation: CASSDRVDIQYF.

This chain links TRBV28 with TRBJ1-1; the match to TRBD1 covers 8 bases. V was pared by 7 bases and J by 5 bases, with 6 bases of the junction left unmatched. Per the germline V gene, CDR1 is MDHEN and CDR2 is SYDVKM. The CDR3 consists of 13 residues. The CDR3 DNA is TGTGCCAGCATCTGGACAGGGAGAACTGAAGCTTTCTTT. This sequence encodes CASIWTGRTEAFF.

This CDR3 is CASSSLTDTGELFF. CDR3 in DNA: TGTGCCAGCAGTTCACTGACAGACACCGGGGAGCTGTTTTTT. The chain uses TRBV28 and TRBJ2-2, with D possibly being TRBD1 (5 bases). CDR3 length: 14 residues. The V end lost 4 bases, the J end lost 3 bases, and 9 bases lay between the germline ends. CDR1 is MDHEN, CDR2 SYDVKM, per germline.

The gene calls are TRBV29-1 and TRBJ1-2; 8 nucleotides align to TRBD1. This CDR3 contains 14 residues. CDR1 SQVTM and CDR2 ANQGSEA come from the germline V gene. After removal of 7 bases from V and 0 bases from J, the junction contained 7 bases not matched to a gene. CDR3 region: CSAGTGQSNYGYTF. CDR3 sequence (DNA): TGCAGCGCTGGGACAGGACAATCTAACTATGGCTACACCTTC.

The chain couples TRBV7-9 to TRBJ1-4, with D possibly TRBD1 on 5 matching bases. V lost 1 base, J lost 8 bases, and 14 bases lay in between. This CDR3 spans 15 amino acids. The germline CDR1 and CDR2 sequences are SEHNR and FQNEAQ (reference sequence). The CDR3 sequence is CASSLGGPGKEKLFF. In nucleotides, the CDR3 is TGTGCCAGCAGCTTAGGAGGGCCAGGGAAGGAAAAACTGTTTTTT.

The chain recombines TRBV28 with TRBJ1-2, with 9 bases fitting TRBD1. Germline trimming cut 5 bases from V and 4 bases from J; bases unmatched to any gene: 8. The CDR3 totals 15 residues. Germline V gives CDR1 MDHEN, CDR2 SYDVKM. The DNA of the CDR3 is TGTGCCAGCAGTCGGCAGCCGGGACAGGGCTATGGCTACACCTTC. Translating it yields CASSRQPGQGYGYTF.

The CDR3 sequence is CASGWGTGNTEAFF. The CDR3 nucleotides are TGTGCTAGTGGCTGGGGGACAGGGAACACTGAAGCTTTCTTT. The V gene is TRBV12-5, the J gene TRBJ1-1; 8 positions agree with TRBD1. CDR3 length equals 14 residues. Germline CDR1 is LGHNT and CDR2 is FRNRAP. With V trimmed by 6 bases and J by 1 base, 4 bases remained unmatched.

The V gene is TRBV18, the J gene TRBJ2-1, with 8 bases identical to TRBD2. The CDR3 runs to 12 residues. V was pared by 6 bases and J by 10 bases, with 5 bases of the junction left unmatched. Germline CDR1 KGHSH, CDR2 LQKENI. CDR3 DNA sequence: TGTGCCAGCTCTCCTGGACTAGCCGAGCAGTTCTTC. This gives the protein CASSPGLAEQFF. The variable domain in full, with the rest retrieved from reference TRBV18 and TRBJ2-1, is NAGVMQNPRHLVRRRGQEARLRCSPMKGHSHVYWYRQLPEEGLKFMVYLQKENIIDESGMPKERFSAEFPKEGPSILRIQQVVRGDSAAYFCASSPGLAEQFFGPGTRLTVL.

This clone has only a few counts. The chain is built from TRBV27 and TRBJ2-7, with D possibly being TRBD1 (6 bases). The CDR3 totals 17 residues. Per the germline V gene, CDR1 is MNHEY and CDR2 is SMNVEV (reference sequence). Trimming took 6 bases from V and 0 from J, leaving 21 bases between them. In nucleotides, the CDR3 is TGTGCCAGCAGCAACCTTCAGGGGCGTAGACACTCCTACGAGCAGTACTTC. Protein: CASSNLQGRRHSYEQYF.

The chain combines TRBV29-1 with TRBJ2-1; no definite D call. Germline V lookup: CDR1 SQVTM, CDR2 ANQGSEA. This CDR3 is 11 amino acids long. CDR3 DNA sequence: TGCAGTGCCCCGAAGGGCGATGAGCAGTTCTTC. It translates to CSAPKGDEQFF.

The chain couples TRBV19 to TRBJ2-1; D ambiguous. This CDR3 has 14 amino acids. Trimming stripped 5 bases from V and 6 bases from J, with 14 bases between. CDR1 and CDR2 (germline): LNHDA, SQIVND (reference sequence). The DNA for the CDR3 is TGTGCCAGTAGTCCATGGAGCCAGAGCAATGAGCAGTTCTTC. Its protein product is CASSPWSQSNEQFF.

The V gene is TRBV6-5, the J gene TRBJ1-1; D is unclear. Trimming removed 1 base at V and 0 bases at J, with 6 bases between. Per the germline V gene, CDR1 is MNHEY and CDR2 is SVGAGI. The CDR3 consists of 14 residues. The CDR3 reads CASSYWGMNTEAFF. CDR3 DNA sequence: TGTGCCAGCAGTTACTGGGGAATGAACACTGAAGCTTTCTTT.

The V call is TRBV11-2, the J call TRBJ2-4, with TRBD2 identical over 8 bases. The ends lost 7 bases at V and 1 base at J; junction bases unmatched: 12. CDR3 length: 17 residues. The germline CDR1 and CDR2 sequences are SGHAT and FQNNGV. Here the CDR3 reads CASTSPASGSAKNIQYF. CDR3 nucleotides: TGTGCCAGCACCTCACCGGCCAGCGGGAGTGCCAAAAACATTCAGTACTTC.

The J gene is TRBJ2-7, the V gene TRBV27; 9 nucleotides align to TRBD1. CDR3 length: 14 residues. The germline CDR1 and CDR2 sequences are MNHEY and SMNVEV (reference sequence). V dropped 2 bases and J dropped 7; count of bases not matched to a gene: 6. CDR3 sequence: CASSLGQGLGEQYF. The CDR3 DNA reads TGTGCCAGCAGTTTAGGACAGGGGCTGGGGGAGCAGTACTTC.

The CDR3 nucleotides read TGTGCCAGCAGCAGCGGGGGCGCCGGGAGTGATGAGCAGTTCTTC. Protein: CASSSGGAGSDEQFF. This chain links TRBV6-4 with TRBJ2-1; 8 positions match TRBD2. The CDR3 is 15 residues long. V was pared by 6 bases and J by 8 bases, with 12 bases of the junction left unmatched. CDR1 and CDR2 from the germline V gene are MRHNA and SNTAGT.

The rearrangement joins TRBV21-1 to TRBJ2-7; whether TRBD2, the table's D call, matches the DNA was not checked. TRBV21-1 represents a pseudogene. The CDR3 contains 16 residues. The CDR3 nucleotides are TGTGCCAGCAGCAAAGCCGGGCGGGAGCCCTCCTACGAGCAGTACTTC. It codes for CASSKAGREPSYEQYF.

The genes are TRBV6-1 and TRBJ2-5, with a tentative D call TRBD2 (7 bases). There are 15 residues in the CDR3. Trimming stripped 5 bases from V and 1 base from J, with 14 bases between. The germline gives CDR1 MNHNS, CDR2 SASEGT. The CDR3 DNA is TGTGCCAGCAGTTGGGGGAGGGGGATCCAAGAGACCCAGTACTTC. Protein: CASSWGRGIQETQYF.